The T cell receptor beta chain described here comes from a study of CD8 T cells in ankylosing spondylitis. Study results and limitations: There was a TCR beta motif, made of 7 to 9 highly homologous variants, that appeared characteristic of ankylosing spondylitis blood. Earlier reports found some motif variants in synovial fluid and blood in reactive arthritis.

For TCR beta, libraries came from quantitative 5'-RACE with molecular barcodes. TCRdb independently ran MiXCR on the 5' RACE reads; one entry per CDR3 protein. Among about 800,000 distinct CDR3 sequences, approximately 10% were seen once, and the ten largest hold 0.51%. Concerning this clonotype: Antigen specificity is unknown.

The receptor was derived from a male donor with ankylosing spondylitis. Sequencing used blood, either unsorted or a sorted T cell fraction (not recorded which).

This chain's CDR3 is CASSYGGTGGGYGYTF. The CDR3 DNA is TGTGCCAGCAGTTACGGGGGGACAGGGGGCGGCTATGGCTACACCTTC. The genes are TRBV6-5 and TRBJ1-2, with 12 bases identical to TRBD1. The V gene end was trimmed by 2 bases and the J gene end by 4 bases; junction bases not matched to a gene: 5. The CDR3 spans 16 residues. CDR1 MNHEY and CDR2 SVGAGI come from the germline V gene.